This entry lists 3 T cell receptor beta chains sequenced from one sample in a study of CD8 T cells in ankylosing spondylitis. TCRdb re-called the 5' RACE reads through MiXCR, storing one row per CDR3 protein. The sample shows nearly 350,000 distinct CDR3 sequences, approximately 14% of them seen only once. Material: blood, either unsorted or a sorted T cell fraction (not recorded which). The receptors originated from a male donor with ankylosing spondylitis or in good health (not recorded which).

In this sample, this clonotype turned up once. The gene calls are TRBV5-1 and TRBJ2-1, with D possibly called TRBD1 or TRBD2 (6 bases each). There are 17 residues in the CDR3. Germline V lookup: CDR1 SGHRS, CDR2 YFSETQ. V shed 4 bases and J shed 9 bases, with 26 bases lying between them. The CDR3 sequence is CASSPSRADRGLSEQFF. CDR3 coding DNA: TGCGCCAGCAGCCCATCTCGGGCCGACCGGGGGCTAAGTGAGCAGTTCTTC. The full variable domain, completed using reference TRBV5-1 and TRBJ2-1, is KAGVTQTPRYLIKTRGQQVTLSCSPISGHRSVSWYQQTPGQGLQFLFEYFSETQRNKGNFPGRFSGRQFSNSRSEMNVSTLELGDSALYLCASSPSRADRGLSEQFFGPGTRLTVL.

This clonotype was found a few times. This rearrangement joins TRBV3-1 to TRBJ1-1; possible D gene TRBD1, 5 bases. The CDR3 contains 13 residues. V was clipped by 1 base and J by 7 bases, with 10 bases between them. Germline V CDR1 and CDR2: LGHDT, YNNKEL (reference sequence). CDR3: CASSQGFDSEAFF. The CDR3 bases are TGTGCCAGCAGCCAAGGATTCGACAGTGAAGCTTTCTTT.

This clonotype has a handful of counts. The CDR3: CASSQRGRETQYF. In nucleotides, the CDR3 is TGTGCCAGCAGCCAAAGGGGGCGAGAGACCCAGTACTTC. V is TRBV14 and J is TRBJ2-5; 7 bases fit TRBD1. The CDR3 has 13 amino acids. CDR1 is SGHDN, CDR2 FVKESK, per germline. V was pared by 2 bases and J by 4 bases, with 1 base of the junction left unmatched.